Each of the 20 T cell receptor beta chains below was sequenced from the same sample in a study of Ad26.COV2.S vaccination and SARS-CoV-2 variants. Produced via immunoSEQ multiplex PCR; TCRdb's table is partial and in-frame only. This table has more than 300,000 clones, roughly 86% appearing once. As for treatment: some 20 received Ad26.COV2.S at low or high dose, single or two shots; several received placebo; per-sample allocation not given. Collection of samples fell on day 63 after the first vaccine or placebo injection. This specimen was peripheral blood, taken in a trial of Ad26.COV2.S vaccine versus placebo. The receptors here all came from a person between 18 and 65 years old who received the Ad26.COV2.S COVID-19 vaccine or a placebo.

The chain employs TRBV3-1 (or the pseudogene TRBV3-2) and TRBJ2-7; D is possibly TRBD1 (6 bases). The V end was cut by 3 bases, the J end by 11 bases, with 11 bases between. The germline CDR1 and CDR2 sequences are LGHDT and YNNKEL (reference sequence). This CDR3 has 11 amino acids. The CDR3 loop is CASSHTGLKYF. The CDR3 DNA follows: TGTGCCAGCAGCCACACAGGGTTGAAGTACTTC.

This clone was found a few times. V is TRBV7-6 and J is TRBJ2-2; possible D gene TRBD2, 6 bases. Germline assignment: CDR1 SGHVS and CDR2 FNYEAQ. The V and J ends lost 7 bases and 5 bases respectively, with 11 bases between them. This CDR3 has 13 amino acids. This chain's CDR3 is CASTKGRTGELFF. CDR3 nucleotides: TGTGCCAGCACTAAGGGGAGGACCGGGGAGCTGTTTTTT.

The V gene is TRBV6-5, the J gene TRBJ1-2; no clear D. Germline V gene data show CDR1 as MNHEY and CDR2 as SVGAGI. The V and J ends lost 0 bases and 4 bases respectively, with 9 bases between them. This CDR3 is built from 14 residues. CDR3 residues: CASSYSGIAYGYTF. The CDR3 DNA reads as TGTGCCAGCAGTTACTCTGGGATCGCCTATGGCTACACCTTC.

The rearrangement links TRBV19 to TRBJ1-3; D gene unclear. Trimming took 5 bases from V and 0 from J, leaving 8 bases between them. Per germline, CDR1 LNHDA and CDR2 SQIVND (reference sequence). This CDR3 region has 14 residues. Written as DNA, the CDR3 is TGTGCCAGTAGTGCGAGTTACTCTGGAAACACCATATATTTT. It yields the protein CASSASYSGNTIYF.

The chain recombines TRBV9 with TRBJ2-1; TRBD2 matches 13 bases. The trim removed 0 bases at V and 6 bases at J, leaving 3 bases unmatched. The germline gives CDR1 SGDLS, CDR2 YYNGEE. This CDR3 region has 16 residues. The CDR3 coding sequence is TGTGCCAGCAGCGTAGACACTAGCGGGGGGGCCAATGAGCAGTTCTTC. This translates into CASSVDTSGGANEQFF.

This clone occurred a few times. The DNA of the CDR3 is TGTGCCAGCTCACAACAGCTATACACTGAAGCTTTCTTT. Translated, it gives CASSQQLYTEAFF. The chain carries TRBV18 and TRBJ1-1; D not resolved. V lost 4 bases and J 3 bases, leaving 9 bases between the germline ends. The CDR3 covers 13 residues. CDR1 and CDR2 (germline): KGHSH, LQKENI.

The V and J genes are TRBV11-2 and TRBJ1-2; D unresolved. Trimming cost V 0 bases and J 3 bases, with 11 bases left between them. Germline assignment: CDR1 SGHAT and CDR2 FQNNGV. This CDR3 has 15 residues. CDR3 sequence: CASSLEFGSYYGYTF. CDR3 bases: TGTGCCAGCAGCTTAGAGTTCGGGTCATACTATGGCTACACCTTC.

The chain has TRBV6-5 and TRBJ2-3; no clear D. CDR3 length: 13 residues. CDR1 is MNHEY and CDR2 is SVGAGI in the germline V gene. The ends were cut back, 6 bases at V and 6 bases at J, with 13 bases in the middle. The chain's CDR3 is CASSGRLGDTQYF. CDR3 coding DNA: TGTGCCAGCAGCGGACGATTAGGGGATACGCAGTATTTT.

The chain employs TRBV7-8 and TRBJ1-4; D not certain. Trimming removed 1 base at V and 6 bases at J, with 15 bases between. The CDR3 spans 16 residues. Germline V lookup: CDR1 SGHVS, CDR2 FQNEAQ. The CDR3 DNA sequence: TGTGCCAGCAGCTTAGTTTACGGCGGTAGAGATGAAAAACTGTTTTTT. Protein sequence: CASSLVYGGRDEKLFF.

As for this clone: The sample carries other DNA sequences with the same CDR3. The CDR3 region is CASSPRLAGGYNEQFF. CDR3 nucleotides: TGTGCCAGCTCACCGAGACTAGCGGGGGGTTACAATGAGCAGTTCTTC. The chain employs TRBV18 and TRBJ2-1; 13 bases fit TRBD2. J was trimmed by 4 bases and V by 3 bases; bases with no gene match: 3. From germline, CDR1 is KGHSH and CDR2 LQKENI. The CDR3 contains 16 residues.

V is TRBV5-1 and J is TRBJ1-1; TRBD1 matches at 9 bases. Germline trimming cut 4 bases from V and 0 bases from J; bases unmatched to any gene: 7. The CDR3 runs to 16 residues. Germline CDR1 reads SGHRS; CDR2 reads YFSETQ. CDR3 sequence: CASSLGTGPMNTEAFF. DNA for the CDR3: TGCGCCAGCAGCCTAGGGACAGGGCCAATGAACACTGAAGCTTTCTTT.

The V gene is TRBV4-1, the J gene TRBJ2-3; D is undetermined. Germline assignment: CDR1 MGHRA and CDR2 YSYEKL. Trimming took off 1 base at V and 4 bases at J, with 9 bases between the two ends. The CDR3 consists of 14 residues. The DNA for the CDR3 is TGCGCCAGCAGCCAAGTACTGCGCCCAGATACGCAGTATTTT. Its protein is CASSQVLRPDTQYF.

The chain is built from TRBV5-4 and TRBJ1-1; maybe TRBD1 (5 bases). V dropped 0 bases and J dropped 4 bases, with 16 bases sitting between them. In germline, CDR1 is SGHNT, CDR2 YYREEE (reference sequence). CDR3 length: 16 amino acids. CDR3 coding DNA: TGTGCCAGCAGCTTGGATCAGATCCCGGGGGGCACTGAAGCTTTCTTT. Its translation is CASSLDQIPGGTEAFF.

A few counts support this clone. The chain couples TRBV27 to TRBJ2-3; perhaps TRBD2 as D (6 bases). Trimming removed 6 bases at V and 0 bases at J, with 16 bases between. The CDR3 is 16 residues long. Germline V gene sequence: CDR1 MNHEY, CDR2 SMNVEV (reference sequence). The CDR3 coding sequence is TGTGCCAGCAGGCTACGGGCGGGAAGAAGCACAGATACGCAGTATTTT. It yields the protein CASRLRAGRSTDTQYF.

V usage is TRBV6-5 and J usage is TRBJ1-5; D is undetermined. Germline CDR1 is MNHEY and CDR2 is SVGAGI. The CDR3 is made up of 11 amino acids. Trimming removed 11 bases from V and 1 base from J, with 6 bases in between. Here the CDR3 reads CAARSNQPQHF. The CDR3 DNA sequence: TGTGCCGCCCGCAGCAATCAGCCCCAGCATTTT.

DNA of the CDR3: TGCGCCAGCAGCTTCTTCAGGAACACCGGGGAGCTGTTTTTT. Translated: CASSFFRNTGELFF. The chain carries TRBV5-1 and TRBJ2-2; D remains unclear. V was trimmed by 2 bases and J by 1 base, leaving 6 bases between them. CDR1 is SGHRS and CDR2 is YFSETQ in the germline V gene. The CDR3 consists of 14 residues.

This chain joins TRBV25-1 and TRBJ2-1; D ambiguous. The CDR3 totals 15 residues. V was cut by 4 bases and J by 6 bases, with 16 bases left in between. The germline V gene has CDR1 MGHDK and CDR2 SYGVNS. The CDR3 bases are TGTGCCAGCAGTGGGGGTTCCCTCCCTTCCAATGAGCAGTTCTTC. Protein sequence: CASSGGSLPSNEQFF.

This rearrangement joins TRBV7-9 to TRBJ1-4; possible D gene TRBD1, 5 bases. Germline assignment: CDR1 SEHNR and CDR2 FQNEAQ (reference sequence). This CDR3 region has 14 residues. Trimming shortened V by 7 bases and J by 8 bases, and 17 bases separated the two germline ends. The CDR3 sequence is CASISSGGREKLFF. CDR3 bases: TGTGCCAGCATCTCGTCCGGGGGTAGGGAAAAACTGTTTTTT. Variable domain in full (rest from reference TRBV7-9 and TRBJ1-4): DTGVSQNPRHKITKRGQNVTFRCDPISEHNRLYWYRQTLGQGPEFLTYFQNEAQLEKSRLLSDRFSAERPKGSFSTLEIQRTEQGDSAMYLCASISSGGREKLFFGSGTQLSVL.

The CDR3 sequence: CASSATGTGVAFF. As DNA, the CDR3 is TGTGCCAGCAGTGCAACCGGGACAGGGGTAGCTTTCTTT. This chain links TRBV25-1 with TRBJ1-1, with TRBD1 matching over 10 bases. The CDR3 has 13 residues. The V and J ends lost 4 bases and 10 bases, in that order; junction bases with no gene match: 6. The germline V gene has CDR1 MGHDK and CDR2 SYGVNS. Full variable domain (outside the CDR3, taken from reference TRBV25-1 and TRBJ1-1): EADIYQTPRYLVIGTGKKITLECSQTMGHDKMYWYQQDPGMELHLIHYSYGVNSTEKGDLSSESTVSRIRTEHFPLTLESARPSHTSQYLCASSATGTGVAFFGQGTRLTVV.

The chain joins TRBV9 to TRBJ1-4; perhaps TRBD1 as D (6 bases). Germline V gives CDR1 SGDLS, CDR2 YYNGEE. The CDR3 loop spans 18 amino acids. Trimming stripped 2 bases from V and 7 bases from J, with 24 bases between. Here the CDR3 reads CASSVRSFVGARGEKLFF. The CDR3 DNA follows: TGTGCCAGCAGCGTCCGATCCTTTGTGGGGGCGCGCGGTGAAAAACTGTTTTTT.